These 29 T cell receptor beta chains originate from one sample sequenced in a study of molecular identifiers for immune sequencing clone quantification. TCRdb redid the calling of the PCR reads with MiXCR, one entry per CDR3 protein. The sample lists under 600,000 distinct CDR3 sequences; less than 30% were seen once. Sequencing was done on a sample of naive CD8+ T cells from blood, with Jurkat cell RNA spiked in. Subset specified: FACS-sorted CD8+CD4-CCR7+CD45RA+ naive T cells. The receptor source for this set is a human donor in good health. Some libraries in this study had Jurkat cell RNA spiked in.

This clonotype showed up many times. The rearrangement joins TRBV14 to TRBJ2-3; no clear D. CDR1 and CDR2 from the germline V gene are SGHDN and FVKESK. CDR3 length: 15 residues. V was shortened by 0 bases and J by 5 bases, with 12 bases between the two germline ends. The chain's CDR3 is CASSQDSVKRDTQYF. CDR3 sequence (DNA): TGTGCCAGCAGCCAAGATTCAGTGAAGAGAGATACGCAGTATTTT.

The chain employs TRBV2 and TRBJ1-6; D gene ambiguous. This CDR3 has 15 residues. The germline gives CDR1 SNHLY, CDR2 FYNNEI. Trimming left V 7 bases short and J 0 bases short, with 10 bases between. DNA for the CDR3: TGTGCCAGCAAGTTACAGAGCTCCTATAATTCACCCCTCCACTTT. It specifies CASKLQSSYNSPLHF. Complete variable domain (other parts from reference TRBV2 and TRBJ1-6): EPEVTQTPSHQVTQMGQEVILRCVPISNHLYFYWYRQILGQKVEFLVSFYNNEISEKSEIFDDQFSVERPDGSNFTLKIRSTKLEDSAMYFCASKLQSSYNSPLHFGNGTRLTVT.

Only one count was recorded for this clonotype. The chain links TRBV28 to TRBJ2-3; 14 positions agree with TRBD2. V was clipped by 4 bases and J by 0 bases; unmatched bases: 15. The CDR3 is 21 residues long. Germline V gene sequence: CDR1 MDHEN, CDR2 SYDVKM. The CDR3 reads CASSYPEGLAGEGGSTDTQYF. CDR3 sequence (DNA): TGTGCCAGCAGTTACCCGGAGGGACTAGCGGGAGAAGGGGGTAGCACAGATACGCAGTATTTT.

This clonotype came up many times. The chain combines TRBV5-6 with TRBJ2-7; TRBD2 agrees at 12 bases. Germline V gives CDR1 SGHDT, CDR2 YYEEEE. The CDR3 is 15 amino acids. V trimming: 3 bases; J trimming: 4 bases; junction bases outside the gene matches: 5. The CDR3 region is CASSSTSGRRYEQYF. In DNA, the CDR3 is TGTGCCAGCAGCTCTACTAGCGGGAGGAGGTACGAGCAGTACTTC.

As regards this clonotype: An end of the junction differs from the germline gene, which may be a read error. The chain has TRBV6-2 or TRBV6-3 and TRBJ1-5; tentatively, D is TRBD1 (5 bases). TRBJ2-3 matches the DNA end more closely, so the J call is doubtful. This CDR3 contains 13 residues. CDR1 is MNHEY, CDR2 SVGEGT, per germline. This chain's CDR3 is CAGSWGLSQPQYF. The CDR3 DNA reads as TGTGCCGGCAGTTGGGGCCTTAGTCAGCCCCAGTATTTT.

The V call is TRBV11-2, the J call TRBJ2-7; D not resolved. CDR1 SGHAT and CDR2 FQNNGV come from the germline V gene. Deletions cut 4 bases from V and 2 bases from J, with 18 bases between. The length of the CDR3 is 16 residues. The CDR3 DNA follows: TGTGCCAGCAGCTCCCCCCTCGGGCAGAGCGCCTACGAGCAGTACTTC. It translates to CASSSPLGQSAYEQYF.

Notes on this clonotype: A much larger clone sits a single nucleotide away, making a read error possible. V usage is TRBV5-5 and J usage is TRBJ1-1; maybe TRBD1 (5 bases). Germline assignment: CDR1 SGHKS and CDR2 YYEKEE (reference sequence). The CDR3 is 13 amino acids. In nucleotides, the CDR3 is TGTGCCAGCAGCTTTCCAGGGTCCCCTGAGGCTTTCTTT. This codes for CASSFPGSPEAFF.

As regards this clonotype: Being one base from a much bigger clone, this may be a read error. CDR3 sequence reads: CASSQTALVTDTQYF. CDR3 in DNA: TGTGCCAGCAGCCAAACGGCTCTCGTCACAGATACGCAGTATTTT. The chain has TRBV3-1 and TRBJ2-3, with D unresolved. The V gene lost 2 bases and the J gene lost 2 bases, with 11 bases spanning the gap. The CDR3 extends over 15 amino acids. Germline loops: CDR1 LGHDT, CDR2 YNNKEL (reference sequence).

Concerning this clonotype itself: This clone may be a read error of a much larger clone one base away. This chain links TRBV2 with TRBJ2-3, with D possibly being TRBD2 (6 bases). Germline loops: CDR1 SNHLY, CDR2 FYNNEI. Deletions cut 10 bases from V and 2 bases from J, with 22 bases between. The CDR3 spans 16 residues. The CDR3, as DNA: TGTGCCACCACCCCGGGACTTAAGCAAAACACAGATACGCAGTATTTT. It is translated as CATTPGLKQNTDTQYF.

The table lists this clonotype with a few counts. This sequence joins TRBV4-1 and TRBJ2-7; maybe TRBD2 (6 bases). CDR3 length: 15 residues. The germline V and J ends were trimmed by 1 base and 4 bases, with 14 bases remaining between them. Germline loops: CDR1 MGHRA, CDR2 YSYEKL. This chain's CDR3 is CASSQAAGWLYEQYF. CDR3 DNA: TGCGCCAGCAGCCAAGCGGCGGGATGGTTGTACGAGCAGTACTTC.

Ten or more counts support this clonotype. V is TRBV12-3 or TRBV12-4 and J is TRBJ2-7, with a weak D call TRBD1 (5 bases). The CDR3 contains 12 residues. V was pared by 7 bases and J by 5 bases, with 12 bases between. CDR3 nucleotide sequence: TGTGCCAGCACCGACGACAGCCACGAGCAGTACTTC. It yields the protein CASTDDSHEQYF.

This chain links TRBV11-2 with TRBJ2-2, with D perhaps TRBD2 (5 bases). Germline loops: CDR1 SGHAT, CDR2 FQNNGV. The V end was cut by 5 bases, the J end by 5 bases, with 15 bases between. CDR3 length equals 15 residues. The CDR3 loop is CASSPRGRPTGELFF. The CDR3 nucleotides read TGTGCCAGCAGCCCTCGGGGTCGACCAACCGGGGAGCTGTTTTTT. Supplemented by reference TRBV11-2 and TRBJ2-2, the full variable domain reads EAGVAQSPRYKIIEKRQSVAFWCNPISGHATLYWYQQILGQGPKLLIQFQNNGVVDDSQLPKDRFSAERLKGVDSTLKIQPAKLEDSAVYLCASSPRGRPTGELFFGEGSRLTVL.

A few counts support this clonotype. This CDR3 is CASSLGRAKETQYF. CDR3 nucleotides: TGTGCCAGCAGTTTAGGAAGGGCGAAAGAGACCCAGTACTTC. This chain links TRBV12-3 or TRBV12-4 with TRBJ2-5; D remains unclear. There are 14 residues in the CDR3. V lost 1 base to trimming and J lost 3 bases, with 9 bases between them.

This chain connects TRBV5-8 to TRBJ2-7, with 10 bases that match TRBD1. After removal of 0 bases from V and 1 base from J, the junction contained 10 bases not matched to a gene. The CDR3 covers 18 residues. Germline CDR1 is SGHTS and CDR2 is YDEGEE. The CDR3 bases are TGTGCCAGCAGCTTGGGCCGGGCCGGGACAGGGGCTTCCTACGAGCAGTACTTC. Translated: CASSLGRAGTGASYEQYF.

Worth noting for this clonotype: A much larger clone sits a single nucleotide away, making a read error possible. The rearrangement joins TRBV5-3 to TRBJ1-5, with 7 bases matching TRBD1. TRBV5-3 is an ORF, with its function uncertain. The CDR3 spans 16 residues. CDR3 nucleotides: TGTGCCAGCAGCTTGTCAGGGGGAGGGGGCTATCAGCCCCAGCATTTT. As protein: CASSLSGGGGYQPQHF.

The chain carries TRBV2 and TRBJ2-7; 8 bases are shared with TRBD1. This CDR3 is built from 15 residues. Germline CDR1 and CDR2: SNHLY and FYNNEI. The V and J ends lost 2 bases and 6 bases, in that order; junction bases with no gene match: 9. The CDR3 region is CASSEPGGGVPEQYF. CDR3 DNA: TGTGCCAGCAGTGAACCAGGGGGCGGGGTTCCCGAGCAGTACTTC. The full variable domain, completed using reference TRBV2 and TRBJ2-7, is EPEVTQTPSHQVTQMGQEVILRCVPISNHLYFYWYRQILGQKVEFLVSFYNNEISEKSEIFDDQFSVERPDGSNFTLKIRSTKLEDSAMYFCASSEPGGGVPEQYFGPGTRLTVT.

This clonotype was counted a few times. J is TRBJ2-5 and V is TRBV20-1; D gene uncertain. The V gene lost 1 base and the J gene lost 3 bases, with 9 bases spanning the gap. Germline lookup yields CDR1 DFQATT and CDR2 SNEGSKA (reference sequence). There are 13 residues in the CDR3. The CDR3 loop is CSARAQNEETQYF. The CDR3 region has the DNA TGCAGTGCTAGAGCACAGAATGAAGAGACCCAGTACTTC.

With respect to this clonotype: One base separates it from a far larger clone, so it is likely a read error. A read error is likely, as this CDR3 ends without the conserved phenylalanine or tryptophan. CDR3 bases: TGTGCCAGCAGCTCTAGCGGGGGCTACGAGCAGTACTTA. Its protein is CASSSSGGYEQYL. The chain carries TRBV7-8 and TRBJ2-7; 10 bases map to TRBD2. The V gene's germline CDR1 is SGHVS and CDR2 FQNEAQ. The CDR3 is 13 amino acids. V shed 4 bases and J 3 bases; nucleotides not matched to a gene: 0.

Concerning this clonotype itself: Possible read error: a much larger clone is one base away. This sequence joins TRBV7-9 and TRBJ1-1; D gene unclear. The V and J ends lost 1 base and 0 bases respectively, with 12 bases between them. The CDR3 loop spans 16 amino acids. CDR1 is SEHNR and CDR2 is FQNEAQ in the germline V gene (reference sequence). The CDR3 bases are TGTGCCAGCAGCTTAGTGGTCCGAATTATGAACACTGAAGCTTTCTTT. Residues: CASSLVVRIMNTEAFF.

The genes are TRBV14 and TRBJ2-7, with 8 nucleotides matching TRBD1. Per germline, CDR1 SGHDN and CDR2 FVKESK. Trimming at V came to 2 bases and at J to 0 bases, leaving 3 bases not matched to a gene. The CDR3 is 15 residues long. The CDR3 nucleotides read TGTGCCAGCAGCCAACGGGACAGGATCTCCTACGAGCAGTACTTC. It codes for CASSQRDRISYEQYF.

The table lists this clonotype with a few counts. The chain couples TRBV4-3 to TRBJ2-7; 10 bases agree with TRBD2. Germline V gene sequence: CDR1 LGHNA, CDR2 YSLEER. Trimming cost V 3 bases and J 3 bases; bases outside gene matches: 14. This CDR3 comprises 18 residues. The chain's CDR3 is CASSQDPATIAGGYEQYF. CDR3 nucleotides: TGCGCCAGCAGCCAGGATCCTGCGACCATAGCGGGGGGCTACGAGCAGTACTTC.

Only a few counts were recorded for this clonotype. V and J are TRBV5-1 and TRBJ2-6, with D possibly TRBD1 on 5 matching bases. Looked up from germline, CDR1 is SGHRS and CDR2 is YFSETQ. The CDR3 totals 15 residues. The ends were cut back, 3 bases at V and 1 base at J, with 8 bases in the middle. CDR3 sequence (DNA): TGCGCCAGCAGCTCCGACAGATCTGGGGCCAACGTCCTGACTTTC. Its protein is CASSSDRSGANVLTF. The full variable domain, completed using reference TRBV5-1 and TRBJ2-6, is KAGVTQTPRYLIKTRGQQVTLSCSPISGHRSVSWYQQTPGQGLQFLFEYFSETQRNKGNFPGRFSGRQFSNSRSEMNVSTLELGDSALYLCASSSDRSGANVLTFGAGSRLTVL.

In the case of this clonotype: Sequence at one end of the junction differs from germline and may be a read error. The rearrangement links TRBV20-1 to TRBJ2-7, with D perhaps given as TRBD1 or TRBD2 (5 bases each). Germline V gives CDR1 DFQATT, CDR2 SNEGSKA (reference sequence). This CDR3 has 13 amino acids. CDR3 bases: TGCGGTGCTAGTAGGGACGCGTCCTACGAGCAGTACTTC. As protein: CGASRDASYEQYF.

The rearrangement joins TRBV4-3 to TRBJ1-2; 8 bases are shared with TRBD1. Germline V lookup: CDR1 LGHNA, CDR2 YSLEER. The CDR3 runs 16 residues. V was clipped by 0 bases and J by 2 bases; unmatched bases: 5. CDR3: CASSQDRGQANYGYTF. In nucleotides, the CDR3 is TGCGCCAGCAGCCAAGACCGGGGACAGGCAAACTATGGCTACACCTTC.

The genes are TRBV23-1 and TRBJ1-6; 9 bases are shared with TRBD1. TRBV23-1 is annotated as an ORF whose role is uncertain. With 3 bases clipped from V and 9 bases from J, the junction kept 6 bases outside the gene matches. The CDR3 contains 15 residues. This CDR3 is CASSHQDRGSSPLHF. As DNA, the CDR3 is TGCGCCAGCAGTCATCAGGACAGGGGTAGTTCACCCCTCCACTTT.

The genes are TRBV27 and TRBJ2-2, with a possible D match to TRBD1 (5 bases). Per germline, CDR1 MNHEY and CDR2 SMNVEV (reference sequence). The CDR3 sequence is 14 residues long. V lost 5 bases, J lost 1 base, and 8 bases lay in between. The CDR3 sequence is CASSRGMNTGELFF. For the CDR3, the DNA is TGTGCCAGCAGTAGGGGAATGAACACCGGGGAGCTGTTTTTT.

V and J are TRBV29-1 and TRBJ2-5; TRBD1 might be the D (6 bases). The V gene's germline CDR1 is SQVTM and CDR2 ANQGSEA. The CDR3 contains 17 residues. V shed 2 bases and J shed 7 bases, with 26 bases lying between them. The CDR3 reads CSVELSLGQGIAWTQYF. DNA of the CDR3: TGCAGCGTTGAATTGTCTTTAGGGCAGGGGATTGCTTGGACCCAGTACTTC.

The chain has TRBV20-1 and TRBJ2-3; perhaps TRBD1 as D (5 bases). The CDR3 has 17 amino acids. CDR1 and CDR2 (germline): DFQATT, SNEGSKA (reference sequence). V was cut by 0 bases and J by 2 bases, with 18 bases left in between. The chain's CDR3 is CSARDPGRQGATDTQYF. CDR3 DNA sequence: TGCAGTGCTAGAGATCCCGGTCGGCAGGGCGCCACAGATACGCAGTATTTT.

This clonotype was detected a few times. The J gene is TRBJ1-4, the V gene TRBV6-2 or TRBV6-3; a possible D gene is TRBD1 (6 bases). Germline CDR1 and CDR2: MNHEY and SVGEGT. The CDR3 extends over 13 amino acids. The ends were cut back, 5 bases at V and 3 bases at J, with 7 bases in the middle. The CDR3 DNA sequence: TGTGCCAGCAGTCCAGGGGCTAATGAAAAACTGTTTTTT. This translates into CASSPGANEKLFF.